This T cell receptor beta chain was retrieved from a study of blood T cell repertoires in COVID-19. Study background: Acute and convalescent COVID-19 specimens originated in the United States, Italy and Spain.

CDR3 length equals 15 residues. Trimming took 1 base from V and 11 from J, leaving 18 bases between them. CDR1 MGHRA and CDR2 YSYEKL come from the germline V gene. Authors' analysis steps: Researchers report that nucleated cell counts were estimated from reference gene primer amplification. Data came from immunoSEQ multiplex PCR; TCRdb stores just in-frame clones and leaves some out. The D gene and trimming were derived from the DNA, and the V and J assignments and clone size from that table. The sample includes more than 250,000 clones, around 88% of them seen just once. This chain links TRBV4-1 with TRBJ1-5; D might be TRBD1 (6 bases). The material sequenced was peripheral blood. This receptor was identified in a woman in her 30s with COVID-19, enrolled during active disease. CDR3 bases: TGCGCCAGCAGCCAAGTTACAGGGAGCTATCTTACCCAGCATTTT. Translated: CASSQVTGSYLTQHF.